This is a list of T cell receptor beta chains from one sample in a study of blood T cell repertoires in COVID-19. Data came from immunoSEQ multiplex PCR; TCRdb stores just in-frame clones and leaves some out. This sample has roughly 250,000 clones, with more than 65% found just once. The sequenced sample consisted of peripheral blood. These receptors all stem from a woman aged 40 to 55 with active or convalescent COVID-19. Both conserved end residues are part of each CDR3. D genes are given only for firm matches. Clone size is stated in some rows and not others, as once, few, many or a class when expanded.

V	D	size	J	CDR3	DNA
TRBV9	TRBD2	few	TRBJ2-1	CASSISGDSYNEQFF	TGTGCCAGCAGCATTAGCGGGGACTCCTACAATGAGCAGTTCTTC
TRBV29-1	TRBD2	.	TRBJ2-1	CSTRNGGEAYNEQFF	TGCAGCACACGAAACGGGGGGGAAGCCTACAATGAGCAGTTCTTC
TRBV21-1	.	once	TRBJ2-1	CASSKGRAGAGEQFF	TGTGCCAGCAGCAAAGGACGTGCGGGGGCGGGTGAGCAGTTCTTC
TRBV28	TRBD1	.	TRBJ2-5	CASSLMTGEGETQYF	TGTGCCAGCAGTTTAATGACAGGGGAAGGGGAGACCCAGTACTTC
TRBV7-6	TRBD1	.	TRBJ1-1	CASRRTGGGTEAFF	TGTGCCAGCAGAAGGACAGGGGGCGGAACTGAAGCTTTCTTT
TRBV5-6	.	once	TRBJ1-1	CASSLQAWNTEAFF	TGTGCCAGCAGCTTACAGGCGTGGAACACTGAAGCTTTCTTT
TRBV30	.	.	TRBJ1-6	CAWSSLAPNSPLHF	TGTGCCTGGAGTTCCTTGGCCCCTAATTCACCCCTCCACTTT
TRBV6-6	TRBD1	.	TRBJ1-4	CASSYGTGWEKLFF	TGTGCCAGCAGTTACGGGACAGGGTGGGAAAAACTGTTTTTT
TRBV11-1	TRBD1	few	TRBJ2-7	CASSLGQGGEQYF	TGTGCCAGCAGCCTCGGACAGGGAGGCGAGCAGTACTTC
TRBV6-4	TRBD2	few	TRBJ2-3	CASSQYGGASDTQYF	TGTGCCAGCAGCCAATACGGGGGGGCCTCAGATACGCAGTATTTT
TRBV5-4	TRBD1	.	TRBJ1-3	CASSLDRGNTIYF	TGTGCCAGCAGTTTGGACAGGGGAAACACCATATATTTT
TRBV12-3/TRBV12-4	.	.	TRBJ1-1	CASSLTENTEAFF	TGTGCCAGCAGTTTAACAGAGAACACTGAAGCTTTCTTT
TRBV6-1	.	.	TRBJ1-2	CASSEVNGAGYTF	TGTGCCAGCAGTGAAGTAAATGGGGCAGGCTACACCTTC
TRBV9	.	.	TRBJ1-1	CASSARGELDRYTEAFF	TGTGCCAGCAGCGCCCGGGGGGAGCTGGATCGGTACACTGAAGCTTTCTTT
TRBV29-1	.	.	TRBJ2-5	CSVPYNTGTPRRETQYF	TGCAGCGTCCCTTACAATACCGGGACACCCCGACGGGAGACCCAGTACTTC
TRBV10-3	TRBD1	.	TRBJ1-2	CATRDRGSANYGYTF	TGTGCCACCCGGGACAGGGGGTCAGCTAACTATGGCTACACCTTC
TRBV14	.	few	TRBJ1-2	CASSLRQGNGYTF	TGTGCCAGCAGCCTCCGGCAGGGTAACGGCTACACCTTC
TRBV27	TRBD1	few	TRBJ1-3	CASSPGAGGAGGNTIYF	TGTGCCAGCAGCCCGGGGGCAGGGGGCGCGGGTGGAAACACCATATATTTT
TRBV7-3	.	.	TRBJ2-6	CASTLTSGANVLTF	TGTGCCAGCACCCTCACTTCTGGGGCCAACGTCCTGACTTTC
TRBV4-1	TRBD1	.	TRBJ1-2	CASSQGLQGAVGGYTF	TGCGCCAGCAGCCAAGGCCTACAGGGGGCGGTGGGAGGCTACACCTTC
TRBV10-2	.	.	TRBJ1-5	CASSDQGYSNQPQHF	TGCGCCAGCAGTGACCAGGGTTATAGCAATCAGCCCCAGCATTTT
TRBV5-1	TRBD1	few	TRBJ1-2	CASRPRTTGATNYGYTF	TGCGCCAGCAGACCGAGGACCACAGGGGCAACTAACTATGGCTACACCTTC
TRBV12-3/TRBV12-4	TRBD1	once	TRBJ1-1	CASSLTGATEAFF	TGTGCCAGCAGTCTAACAGGGGCCACTGAAGCTTTCTTT
TRBV2	.	many	TRBJ2-3	CASRRGSTDTQYF	TGTGCCAGCAGGAGGGGGAGCACAGATACGCAGTATTTT
TRBV5-4	.	.	TRBJ1-1	CASRSEWDTEAFF	TGTGCCAGCAGGTCGGAGTGGGACACTGAAGCTTTCTTT
TRBV30	TRBD1	.	TRBJ1-2	CAWSLRTSGGGHGYTF	TGTGCCTGGAGTCTAAGGACATCGGGAGGGGGCCATGGCTACACCTTC
TRBV19	TRBD1	.	TRBJ1-3	CASSITGAPGNTIYF	TGTGCCAGTAGTATAACAGGGGCCCCTGGAAACACCATATATTTT
TRBV5-4	TRBD1	.	TRBJ2-6	CASSLDRGPSGANVLTF	TGTGCCAGCAGCTTAGACAGGGGACCTTCTGGGGCCAACGTCCTGACTTTC
TRBV7-9	.	.	TRBJ1-1	CASSLSIPGGEAFF	TGTGCCAGCAGCTTATCCATCCCGGGGGGCGAAGCTTTCTTT
TRBV10-3	TRBD1	.	TRBJ1-3	CAISESNRGPDTIYF	TGTGCCATCAGTGAGTCGAACAGGGGGCCGGACACCATATATTTT
TRBV9	.	.	TRBJ2-6	CASSLTLDGSGANVLTF	TGTGCCAGCAGCCTCACCCTTGACGGGTCTGGGGCCAACGTCCTGACTTTC
TRBV18	TRBD1	.	TRBJ1-5	CASSPGQGEGQPQHF	TGTGCCAGCTCACCGGGACAGGGCGAAGGTCAGCCCCAGCATTTT
TRBV10-2	TRBD1	.	TRBJ2-1	CASRLGTGAYNEQFF	TGCGCCAGCAGGTTGGGGACAGGGGCCTACAATGAGCAGTTCTTC
TRBV2	TRBD2	.	TRBJ2-1	CASRGTSGGYNEQFF	TGTGCCAGCAGGGGGACTAGCGGGGGGTACAATGAGCAGTTCTTC
TRBV5-1	.	once	TRBJ1-2	CASTRGGTYGYTF	TGCGCCAGCACCCGCGGGGGGACCTATGGCTACACCTTC
TRBV7-6	TRBD2	.	TRBJ2-5	CASTVLAGGETQYF	TGTGCCAGCACCGTTCTAGCGGGGGGGGAGACCCAGTACTTC
TRBV28	TRBD1	.	TRBJ1-6	CASSLPTGGYSPLHF	TGTGCCAGCAGTTTACCGACAGGGGGCTACTCACCCCTCCACTTT
TRBV4-2	.	.	TRBJ2-5	CASSQEGGQQETQYF	TGTGCCAGCAGCCAAGAGGGTGGGCAGCAAGAGACCCAGTACTTC
TRBV7-9	.	once	TRBJ2-5	CASSFWGRETQYF	TGTGCCAGCAGCTTCTGGGGGCGAGAGACCCAGTACTTC
TRBV2	.	.	TRBJ1-2	CASSEARKGDGYTF	TGTGCCAGCAGTGAAGCGCGTAAAGGGGATGGCTACACCTTC
TRBV6-1	TRBD1	.	TRBJ1-2	CASSERQGNSGYTF	TGTGCCAGCAGTGAAAGACAGGGGAATTCTGGCTACACCTTC
TRBV7-9	TRBD1	.	TRBJ2-3	CASSSRGQGYTDTQYF	TGTGCCAGCAGCTCGAGGGGACAGGGGTACACAGATACGCAGTATTTT
TRBV5-1	TRBD1	.	TRBJ2-2	CASSEQGAGELFF	TGCGCCAGCAGCGAACAGGGGGCGGGGGAGCTGTTTTTT
TRBV9	.	.	TRBJ2-5	CASSARGGEETQYF	TGTGCCAGCAGCGCCCGAGGGGGGGAAGAGACCCAGTACTTC
TRBV2	TRBD2	.	TRBJ2-5	CASSFSGGAGETQYF	TGTGCCAGCAGTTTTAGCGGGGGGGCCGGGGAGACCCAGTACTTC
TRBV11-2	TRBD1	few	TRBJ2-2	CASSRGTGGNTGELFF	TGTGCCAGCAGCCGCGGGACAGGAGGAAACACCGGGGAGCTGTTTTTT
TRBV6-5	TRBD1	.	TRBJ1-4	CASNRQGAGEKLFF	TGTGCCAGCAATCGACAGGGGGCGGGGGAAAAACTGTTTTTT
TRBV4-1	TRBD2	.	TRBJ2-5	CASSAQPTSGVQETQYF	TGCGCCAGCAGCGCCCAACCCACTAGCGGGGTCCAAGAGACCCAGTACTTC
TRBV5-5	TRBD2	.	TRBJ2-1	CASSLSGGARNEQFF	TGTGCCAGCAGCCTCAGCGGGGGGGCCAGGAATGAGCAGTTCTTC
TRBV12-3/TRBV12-4	TRBD1	.	TRBJ2-5	CASRQTGEETQYF	TGTGCCAGCAGGCAGACAGGGGAAGAGACCCAGTACTTC
TRBV7-9	.	.	TRBJ1-1	CASSSREGSETEAFF	TGTGCCAGCAGCTCCCGGGAGGGTTCGGAAACTGAAGCTTTCTTT
TRBV7-3	TRBD1	.	TRBJ1-1	CASSILAGGRTEAFF	TGTGCCAGCAGCATATTAGCAGGGGGCCGCACTGAAGCTTTCTTT